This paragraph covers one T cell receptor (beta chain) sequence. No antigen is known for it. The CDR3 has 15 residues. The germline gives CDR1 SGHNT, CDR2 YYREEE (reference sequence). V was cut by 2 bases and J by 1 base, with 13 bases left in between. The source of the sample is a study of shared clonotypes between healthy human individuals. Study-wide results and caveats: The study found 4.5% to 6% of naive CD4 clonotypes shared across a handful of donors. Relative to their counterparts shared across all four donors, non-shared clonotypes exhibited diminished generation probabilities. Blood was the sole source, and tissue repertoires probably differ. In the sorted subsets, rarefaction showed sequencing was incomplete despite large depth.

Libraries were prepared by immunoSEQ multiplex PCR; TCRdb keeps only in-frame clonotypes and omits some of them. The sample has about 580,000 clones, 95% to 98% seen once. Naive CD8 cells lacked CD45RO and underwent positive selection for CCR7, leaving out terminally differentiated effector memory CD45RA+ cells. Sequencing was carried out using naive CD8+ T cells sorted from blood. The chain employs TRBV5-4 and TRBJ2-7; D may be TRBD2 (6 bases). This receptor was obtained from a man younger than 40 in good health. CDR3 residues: CASSFLSGRSYEQYF. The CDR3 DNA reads TGTGCCAGCAGCTTTCTTAGCGGTCGATCCTACGAGCAGTACTTC.